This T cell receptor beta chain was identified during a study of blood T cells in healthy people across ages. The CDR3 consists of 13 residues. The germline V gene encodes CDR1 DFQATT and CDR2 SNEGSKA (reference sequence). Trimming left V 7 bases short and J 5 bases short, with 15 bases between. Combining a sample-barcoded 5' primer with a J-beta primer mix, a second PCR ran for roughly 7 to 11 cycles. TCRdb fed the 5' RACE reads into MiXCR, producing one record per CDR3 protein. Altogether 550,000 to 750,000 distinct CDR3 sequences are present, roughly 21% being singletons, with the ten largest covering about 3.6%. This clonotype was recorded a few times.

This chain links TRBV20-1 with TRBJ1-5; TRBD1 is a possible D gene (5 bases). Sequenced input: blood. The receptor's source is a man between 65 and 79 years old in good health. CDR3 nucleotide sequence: TGCAGTGTCCCGGGGAGGGGCGATCAGCCCCAGCATTTT. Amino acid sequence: CSVPGRGDQPQHF.